This T cell receptor (beta chain) was profiled in a study of T cell responses to AZD1222 COVID-19 vaccine. Study-level background: Pooled together were second doses at about 4 or about 12 weeks.

CDR1 and CDR2 (germline): SGHRS, YFSETQ. J was trimmed by 1 base and V by 5 bases; bases with no gene match: 2. There are 14 residues in the CDR3. General study findings and limits: Only after the peak T cell response were repertoires sampled.

The method was immunoSEQ multiplex PCR; TCRdb's version includes in-frame clones alone and lacks a portion of them. The sample yields roughly 150,000 clones, more than 75% seen once. In regard to this clone: Antigen: not known.

The chain combines TRBV5-1 with TRBJ2-2; 7 nucleotides line up with TRBD2. Sample: peripheral blood, taken on day 0 of AZD1222 vaccination. The sequence came from an adult in good health. The CDR3 spells CASRASGNTGELFF. CDR3 nucleotide sequence: TGCGCCAGCAGGGCTAGCGGGAACACCGGGGAGCTGTTTTTT.